Below, 10 T cell receptor beta chains from the same sample are listed, as sequenced in a study of T cell responses to AZD1222 COVID-19 vaccine. Clones were sequenced by immunoSEQ multiplex PCR, and TCRdb holds only the in-frame ones, with some missing. The table lists 150,000 to 200,000 clones, 92% of them singletons. Material: peripheral blood, obtained 28 days after the second AZD1222 dose. These receptors originate from an adult who received the AZD1222 COVID-19 vaccine.

The rearrangement joins TRBV5-1 to TRBJ1-2; TRBD1 agrees at 12 bases. Germline CDR1 reads SGHRS; CDR2 reads YFSETQ. V lost 4 bases, J lost 4 bases, and 11 bases stayed unmatched. The CDR3 consists of 17 residues. The CDR3 nucleotides read TGCGCCAGCAGCCCTCCCGGGACAGGGGGCCTCTTCTATGGCTACACCTTC. Translated: CASSPPGTGGLFYGYTF.

V is TRBV27 and J is TRBJ1-4, with D maybe TRBD1 (5 bases). Trimming stripped 8 bases from V and 0 bases from J, with 16 bases between. This CDR3 contains 16 residues. Germline assignment: CDR1 MNHEY and CDR2 SMNVEV (reference sequence). The chain's CDR3 is CASRSSTGSTNEKLFF. For the CDR3, the DNA is TGTGCCAGCCGATCCTCCACAGGCTCAACTAATGAAAAACTGTTTTTT.

For the CDR3, the DNA is TGTGCCAGCAGCAAAGGGACAGGGGGTATGTACGAGCAGTACTTC. Encoded protein: CASSKGTGGMYEQYF. This rearrangement joins TRBV7-9 to TRBJ2-7; 11 nucleotides line up with TRBD1. From germline, CDR1 is SEHNR and CDR2 FQNEAQ (reference sequence). This CDR3 spans 15 amino acids. J gave up 4 bases and V 5 bases, and 7 bases lay outside the gene matches.

This clone was found once. The CDR3 DNA follows: TGTGCCAGCTCACATTCCCCGCGCTTACGCGGCTACACCTTC. Protein product: CASSHSPRLRGYTF. J is TRBJ1-2 and V is TRBV18; D is ambiguous. V dropped 4 bases and J dropped 8 bases, with 17 bases sitting between them. Germline V gives CDR1 KGHSH, CDR2 LQKENI. The CDR3 covers 14 residues. Complete variable domain (other parts from reference TRBV18 and TRBJ1-2): NAGVMQNPRHLVRRRGQEARLRCSPMKGHSHVYWYRQLPEEGLKFMVYLQKENIIDESGMPKERFSAEFPKEGPSILRIQQVVRGDSAAYFCASSHSPRLRGYTFGSGTRLTVV.

The chain has TRBV20-1 and TRBJ1-5; possible D gene TRBD1, 6 bases. Trimming left V 5 bases short and J 4 bases short, with 6 bases between. This CDR3 spans 11 amino acids. Looked up from germline, CDR1 is DFQATT and CDR2 is SNEGSKA (reference sequence). The CDR3 protein is CSAGTNQPQHF. CDR3 in DNA: TGCAGTGCTGGGACAAATCAGCCCCAGCATTTT.

The sample holds one count of this clone. The chain joins TRBV30 to TRBJ1-3; D not resolved. Trimming shortened V by 5 bases and J by 0 bases, and 11 bases separated the two germline ends. Per the germline V gene, CDR1 is GTSNPN and CDR2 is SVGIG (reference sequence). The CDR3 is 14 residues long. DNA for the CDR3: TGTGCCTGGGACAAGGGCCTCTCTGGAAACACCATATATTTT. It codes for CAWDKGLSGNTIYF. Filled out from reference TRBV30 and TRBJ1-3, the complete variable domain reads SQTIHQWPATLVQPVGSPLSLECTVEGTSNPNLYWYRQAAGRGLQLLFYSVGIGQISSEVPQNLSASRPQDRQFILSSKKLLLSDSGFYLCAWDKGLSGNTIYFGEGSWLTVV.

V is TRBV30 and J is TRBJ1-3; D perhaps matches TRBD1 (6 bases). Germline V gives CDR1 GTSNPN, CDR2 SVGIG (reference sequence). The germline V and J ends were trimmed by 3 bases and 4 bases, with 13 bases remaining between them. This CDR3 contains 14 residues. The CDR3 nucleotides are TGTGCCTGGAGGTTGAAGGGGGGAGGAAACACCATATATTTT. It is translated as CAWRLKGGGNTIYF.

V gene TRBV19 combines with J gene TRBJ1-2; no firm D call. With 6 bases removed from V and 3 bases from J, the gap between germline ends came to 17 bases. Germline loops: CDR1 LNHDA, CDR2 SQIVND (reference sequence). The CDR3 is made up of 15 amino acids. The CDR3 nucleotides are TGTGCCAGTAGCACCGGTGAGGCTGGAGACTATGGCTACACCTTC. Protein product: CASSTGEAGDYGYTF.

The V gene is TRBV30, the J gene TRBJ1-1; D perhaps matches TRBD1 (5 bases). Germline V gene lookup returns CDR1 GTSNPN and CDR2 SVGIG (reference sequence). Trimming pared 4 bases from V and 2 bases from J, leaving 11 bases between. The CDR3 length is 13 residues. The CDR3 bases are TGTGCCTGGAACGAGGGGTTAAACACTGAAGCTTTCTTT. It yields the protein CAWNEGLNTEAFF.

The CDR3 reads CASSDGTGDYNEQFF. In DNA form, the CDR3 reads TGTGCCAGCAGTGACGGGACAGGGGACTACAATGAGCAGTTCTTC. The V call is TRBV6-4, the J call TRBJ2-1; 10 bases align to TRBD1. CDR3 length: 15 amino acids. Germline CDR1 MRHNA, CDR2 SNTAGT. The V gene end was trimmed by 2 bases and the J gene end by 3 bases; junction bases not matched to a gene: 1.